This T cell receptor beta chain was documented in a study of blood T cell repertoires in COVID-19. Across the whole study: The United States, Italy and Spain were the sources of the acute and convalescent COVID-19 samples. PBMCs, B-cell-depleted T cells, or T cells were the source of the cDNA or gDNA that made up the material.

Under the authors' procedure: Cell counts per sample came from amplifying reference gene primers. Profiled with immunoSEQ multiplex PCR; TCRdb holds only in-frame clones, not every one. Clone size and V and J calls were adopted from that table, with D and trimming inferred from the DNA. The sample includes more than 120,000 clones, approximately 87% of them seen just once. The sample comprised peripheral blood. The source is a man in his fifties who had recovered from COVID-19.

Here the CDR3 reads CASSQHGTGVGPLHF. The DNA for the CDR3 is TGTGCCAGCAGCCAACACGGGACAGGGGTAGGGCCCCTCCACTTT. The chain uses TRBV14 and TRBJ1-6; the match to TRBD1 covers 10 bases. The CDR3 runs to 15 residues. J gave up 13 bases and V 2 bases, and 8 bases lay outside the gene matches. CDR1 and CDR2 from the germline V gene are SGHDN and FVKESK. Full variable domain (missing parts from reference TRBV14 and TRBJ1-6): EAGVTQFPSHSVIEKGQTVTLRCDPISGHDNLYWYRRVMGKEIKFLLHFVKESKQDESGMPNNRFLAERTGGTYSTLKVQPAELEDSGVYFCASSQHGTGVGPLHFGNGTRLTVT.